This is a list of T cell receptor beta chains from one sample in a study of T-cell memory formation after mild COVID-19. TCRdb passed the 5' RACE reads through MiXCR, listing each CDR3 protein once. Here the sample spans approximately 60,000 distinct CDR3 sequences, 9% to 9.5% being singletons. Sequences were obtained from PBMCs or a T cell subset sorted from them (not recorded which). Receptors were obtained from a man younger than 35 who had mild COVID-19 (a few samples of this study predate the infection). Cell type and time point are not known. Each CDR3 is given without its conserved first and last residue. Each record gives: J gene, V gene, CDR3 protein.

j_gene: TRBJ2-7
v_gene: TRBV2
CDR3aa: ASNDRDREVREQY

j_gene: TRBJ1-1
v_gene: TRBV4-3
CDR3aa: ASSPRAGGNTEAF

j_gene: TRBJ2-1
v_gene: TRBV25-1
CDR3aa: ASSDPGGGAFEQF

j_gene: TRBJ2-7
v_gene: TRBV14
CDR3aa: ASSLTGEVTYEQY

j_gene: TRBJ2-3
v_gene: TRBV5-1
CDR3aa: ASSGSSSDTQY

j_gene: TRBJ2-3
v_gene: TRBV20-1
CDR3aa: SAKSQASTDTQY

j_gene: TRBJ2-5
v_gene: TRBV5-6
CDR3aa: ASSSNQGAGETQY

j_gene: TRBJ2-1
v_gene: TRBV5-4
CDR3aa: ASSRQGYEQF

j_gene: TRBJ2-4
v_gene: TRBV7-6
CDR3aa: ASSLDYRGDAIQY

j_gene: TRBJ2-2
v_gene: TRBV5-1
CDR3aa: ASSPPWGGAGELF

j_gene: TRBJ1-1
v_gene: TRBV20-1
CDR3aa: SARDPRGTEAF

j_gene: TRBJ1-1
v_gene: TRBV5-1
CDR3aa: ASAATARTEAF

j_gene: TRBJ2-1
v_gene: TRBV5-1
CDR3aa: ASRYAIEPNNEQF

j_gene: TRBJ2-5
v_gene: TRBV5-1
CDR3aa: ASSPGATETQY

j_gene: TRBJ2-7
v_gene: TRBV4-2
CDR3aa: ASSQGSTLASYEQY

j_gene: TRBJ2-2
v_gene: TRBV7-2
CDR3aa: ASSFRWTSGGSTAGELF

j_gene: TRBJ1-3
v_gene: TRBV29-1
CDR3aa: SVVKESDGNTIY